The 10 T cell receptor beta chains presented below share a single source sample, sequenced in a study of spatial heterogeneity in lung cancer. Study-wide results and limits: Counts that tracked tumor mutation counts were those of expanded intratumoral alpha and beta TCRs.

TCRdb re-analysed the 5' RACE reads in MiXCR, keeping a single row per CDR3 protein. The data contain around 8,600 distinct CDR3 sequences, about 7% of them singletons. No cognate antigen is known for these TCRs. Time point reported: sample taken at primary tumor resection. This material consisted of lung tumor tissue, taken at surgery. These TCRs come from a female donor with early-stage non-small cell lung cancer.

This clonotype has ten or more counts. J is TRBJ2-5 and V is TRBV12-3 or TRBV12-4; possibly TRBD2 for D (5 bases). This CDR3 has 15 residues. V was pared by 5 bases and J by 2 bases, with 15 bases between. Written as DNA, the CDR3 is TGTGCCAGCAGTCGCTCCGGTCGGGAACAAGAGACCCAGTACTTC. Its translation: CASSRSGREQETQYF.

Ten or more counts support this clonotype. This rearrangement joins TRBV10-1 to TRBJ2-6; 8 positions match TRBD1. Germline-derived CDR1 and CDR2 are WNHNN and SYGVQD (reference sequence). V dropped 6 bases and J dropped 0; count of bases not matched to a gene: 10. CDR3 length equals 18 residues. CDR3 sequence reads: CASRDRTGPDSGANVLTF. The CDR3 DNA sequence: TGCGCCAGCAGAGACCGGACAGGGCCGGACTCTGGGGCCAACGTCCTGACTTTC.

This clonotype was recorded once. The chain carries TRBV20-1 and TRBJ2-1, with 8 bases aligning to TRBD2. CDR1 and CDR2 (germline): DFQATT, SNEGSKA (reference sequence). There are 17 residues in the CDR3. Trimming removed 8 bases from V and 2 bases from J; junction bases left unmatched: 17. The CDR3 is CSIPGGLAGKTYNEQFF. CDR3 in DNA: TGCAGTATCCCGGGCGGGCTAGCGGGTAAAACCTACAATGAGCAGTTCTTC.

This clonotype was counted many times. This chain's CDR3 is CASSQASGSPFYEQYF. CDR3 in DNA: TGTGCCAGCAGCCAAGCTAGCGGGAGCCCCTTCTACGAGCAGTACTTC. The genes are TRBV3-1 and TRBJ2-7; TRBD2 matches at 10 bases. The CDR3 totals 16 residues. J gave up 3 bases and V 1 base, and 6 bases lay outside the gene matches. From germline, CDR1 is LGHDT and CDR2 YNNKEL (reference sequence).

This clonotype occurred many times. V is TRBV20-1 and J is TRBJ2-7; 10 bases are a match to TRBD2. V gave up 5 bases and J gave up 3 bases; unmatched junction bases: 4. The CDR3 covers 13 residues. Germline loops: CDR1 DFQATT, CDR2 SNEGSKA (reference sequence). CDR3 region: CSAPGLADYEQYF. In nucleotides, the CDR3 is TGCAGTGCTCCAGGACTAGCGGACTACGAGCAGTACTTC.

This clonotype occurred many times. The chain combines TRBV20-1 with TRBJ1-2, with unresolved D. This CDR3 region has 13 residues. Germline V gene sequence: CDR1 DFQATT, CDR2 SNEGSKA (reference sequence). The V gene lost 6 bases and the J gene lost 3 bases, with 14 bases spanning the gap. CDR3: CSAHRSGDYGYTF. The CDR3 bases are TGCAGTGCCCATCGGAGCGGGGACTATGGCTACACCTTC.

This clonotype is labeled medium-sized. The chain recombines TRBV28 with TRBJ2-5, with D perhaps TRBD2 (5 bases). CDR1 and CDR2 (germline): MDHEN, SYDVKM. The V end was cut by 4 bases, the J end by 0 bases, with 15 bases between. The CDR3 sequence is 16 residues long. For the CDR3, the DNA is TGTGCCAGCAGTTCAGGCACCTCGGGGTACCAAGAGACCCAGTACTTC. The encoded protein is CASSSGTSGYQETQYF.

This clonotype was detected many times. The J gene is TRBJ2-7, the V gene TRBV5-1; 10 bases align to TRBD2. CDR1 is SGHRS and CDR2 is YFSETQ in the germline V gene. Unmatched junction bases numbered 2, after V lost 3 bases and J lost 5 bases. This CDR3 region has 13 residues. CDR3 coding DNA: TGCGCCAGCAGCTCTAGCGGGAGAAACGAGCAGTACTTC. Encoded protein: CASSSSGRNEQYF.

There are many counts of this clonotype. The chain employs TRBV5-1 and TRBJ1-4; 7 bases align to TRBD1. V shed 0 bases, J shed 3 bases, and the junction held 2 bases outside the gene matches. Per the germline V gene, CDR1 is SGHRS and CDR2 is YFSETQ. CDR3 size: 15 residues. DNA of the CDR3: TGCGCCAGCAGCTTGGACAGGGGAGCTAATGAAAAACTGTTTTTT. This gives the protein CASSLDRGANEKLFF.

The table lists this clonotype with many counts. This chain uses TRBV4-2 with TRBJ1-6; D ambiguous. V was cut by 1 base and J by 9 bases, with 10 bases left in between. Germline V CDR1 and CDR2: LGHNA, YNFKEQ. The CDR3 has 14 residues. Written as DNA, the CDR3 is TGTGCCAGCAGCCAAGGGGGTGGCAGTTCACCCCTCCACTTT. Translating it yields CASSQGGGSSPLHF.